The rows below give T cell receptor beta chains drawn from one sample of a study of graft-versus-host responses after intestinal transplantation. The method was immunoSEQ multiplex PCR; TCRdb's version includes in-frame clones alone and lacks a portion of them. The sample contains 13,000 to 15,000 clones, roughly 69% of which appear only once. The sample was ileum tissue, taken around 94 weeks after intestinal transplantation. These receptors were collected from a human patient who received an intestinal transplant, so some T cells may come from the graft donor. Each CDR3 is given with its conserved first and last residue. The D gene is left open where the match is weak. Where a row states a size, it is once, few, many or the class of an expanded clone; other rows omit it.

clone_size	d_call	v_call	j_call	cdr3_aa
.	.	TRBV5-1	TRBJ2-5	CASSLPIGYLRGETQYF
.	.	TRBV7-8	TRBJ2-3	CASSFDGPGTDTQYF
.	TRBD1	TRBV7-9	TRBJ2-3	CASSYGQGRDTQYF
once	.	TRBV7-2	TRBJ2-7	CASSPGPPEGYEQYF
.	TRBD2	TRBV11-3	TRBJ2-1	CASSLASGGAFEQFF
once	.	TRBV27	TRBJ1-1	CASSLYRGLEAFF
.	.	TRBV19	TRBJ1-1	CASTAGNTEAFF
.	TRBD2	TRBV6-4	TRBJ2-1	CASSGTSGGNEQFF
.	TRBD1	TRBV7-2	TRBJ2-7	CASSLERTGPYEQYF
.	.	TRBV4-3	TRBJ2-3	CASSQEPGDTQYF
.	.	TRBV5-1	TRBJ2-3	CASTSSTPGTDTQYF
.	.	TRBV5-1	TRBJ2-4	CASSLLTGQKNIQYF
.	TRBD1	TRBV15	TRBJ2-3	CATSTDREGIMGTDTQYF
.	.	TRBV6-5	TRBJ1-1	CASSYSSGREAFF
.	TRBD2	TRBV11-2	TRBJ2-5	CASSLGVGRGQETQYF
.	TRBD1	TRBV7-2	TRBJ1-5	CASSLAQGQGGNQPQHF
.	TRBD1	TRBV7-2	TRBJ2-1	CASSSRDRASNEQFF
.	.	TRBV30	TRBJ2-1	CAWMRQGSPYNEQFF
.	TRBD2	TRBV5-4	TRBJ2-1	CASSPGGLYNEQFF
.	TRBD2	TRBV5-5	TRBJ2-7	CASSVTTSGGITSYEQYF
.	TRBD1	TRBV19	TRBJ1-5	CASRQGVMSNQPQHF
.	.	TRBV5-1	TRBJ2-3	CASSFQWDTQYF
once	TRBD1	TRBV19	TRBJ2-3	CASSDRGPADTQYF
.	.	TRBV6-1	TRBJ2-1	CAGTRAEGQYNEQFF
.	.	TRBV7-2	TRBJ1-5	CASSLGSQQGEQPQHF
.	.	TRBV30	TRBJ2-3	CAWNEATSTDTQYF
few	TRBD2	TRBV2	TRBJ2-3	CASSPFLRGVTDTQYF
.	TRBD2	TRBV5-1	TRBJ2-3	CASSDGTSITDTQYF
.	.	TRBV16	TRBJ1-1	CASSQSGSPTSGAFF
.	.	TRBV6-4	TRBJ2-3	CASSDSGSVTDTQYF
.	TRBD2	TRBV4-3	TRBJ2-7	CASSQESGGGSYEQYF
.	TRBD1	TRBV7-9	TRBJ1-1	CASIRTDRVKTEAFF
.	TRBD1	TRBV19	TRBJ1-1	CASSDTGVTEAFF
.	.	TRBV5-4	TRBJ1-4	CASSCRQDEKLFF
few	.	TRBV6-5	TRBJ1-1	CASRDKGAPDAEAFF
.	.	TRBV11-2	TRBJ1-1	CASSLEARENTEAFF
.	TRBD1	TRBV29-1	TRBJ2-1	CSVLWDRAYNEQFF
.	TRBD2	TRBV6-1	TRBJ2-3	CASSPTSGGSDTQYF
.	TRBD1	TRBV30	TRBJ1-2	CAWSGDRGRNYGYTF
.	TRBD1	TRBV4-3	TRBJ1-3	CASSQEFGQGAGNTIYF
.	.	TRBV7-9	TRBJ2-7	CASSLATGSVGYEQYF
.	.	TRBV5-6	TRBJ1-1	CASSARRARFGGNTEAFF
.	TRBD1	TRBV10-3	.	CAISKTDREDEQYF
.	.	TRBV11-3	TRBJ2-7	CASSLQGSSYEQYF
few	TRBD1	TRBV10-3	TRBJ1-6	CAISGYSGQYNSPLHF